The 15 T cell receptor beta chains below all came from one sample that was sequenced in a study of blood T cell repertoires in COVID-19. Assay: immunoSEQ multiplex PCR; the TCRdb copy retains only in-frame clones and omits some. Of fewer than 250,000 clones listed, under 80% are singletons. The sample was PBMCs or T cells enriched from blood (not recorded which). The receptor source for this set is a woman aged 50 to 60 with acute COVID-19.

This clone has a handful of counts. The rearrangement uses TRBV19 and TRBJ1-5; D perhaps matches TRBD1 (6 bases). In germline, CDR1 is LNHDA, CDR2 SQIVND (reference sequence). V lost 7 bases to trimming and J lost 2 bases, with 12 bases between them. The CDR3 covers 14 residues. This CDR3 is CASTGGLGNQPQHF. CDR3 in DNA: TGTGCCAGTACGGGGGGGCTCGGCAATCAGCCCCAGCATTTT.

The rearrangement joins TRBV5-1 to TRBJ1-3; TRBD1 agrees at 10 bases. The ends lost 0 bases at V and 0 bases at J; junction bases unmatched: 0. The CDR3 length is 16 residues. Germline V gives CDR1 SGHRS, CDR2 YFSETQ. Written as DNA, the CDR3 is TGCGCCAGCAGCTTGGGGACAGGGGGCTCTGGAAACACCATATATTTT. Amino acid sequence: CASSLGTGGSGNTIYF.

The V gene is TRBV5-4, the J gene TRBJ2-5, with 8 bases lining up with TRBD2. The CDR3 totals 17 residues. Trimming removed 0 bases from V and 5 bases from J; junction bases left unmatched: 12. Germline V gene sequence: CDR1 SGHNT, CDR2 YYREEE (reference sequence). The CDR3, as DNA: TGTGCCAGCAGCTTGGGGACTAGCCCGACCGGGCAGGAGACCCAGTACTTC. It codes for CASSLGTSPTGQETQYF.

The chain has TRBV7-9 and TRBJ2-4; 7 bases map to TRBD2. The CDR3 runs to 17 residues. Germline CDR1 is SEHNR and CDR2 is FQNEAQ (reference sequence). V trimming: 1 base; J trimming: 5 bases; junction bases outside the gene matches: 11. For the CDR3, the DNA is TGTGCCAGCAGCTTAGTTCGTTCCAGCGGGGTCGAAAACATTCAGTACTTC. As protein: CASSLVRSSGVENIQYF.

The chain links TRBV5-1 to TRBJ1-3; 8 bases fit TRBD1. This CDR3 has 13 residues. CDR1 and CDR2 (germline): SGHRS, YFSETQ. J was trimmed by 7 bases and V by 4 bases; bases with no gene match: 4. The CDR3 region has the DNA TGCGCCAGCAGCGAACAGGGGGGTAACACCATATATTTT. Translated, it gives CASSEQGGNTIYF.

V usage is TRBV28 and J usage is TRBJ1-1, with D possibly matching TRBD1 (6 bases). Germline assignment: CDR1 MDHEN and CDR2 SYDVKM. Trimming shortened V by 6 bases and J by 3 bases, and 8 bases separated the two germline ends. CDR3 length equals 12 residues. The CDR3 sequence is CASRTGYTEAFF. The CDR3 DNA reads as TGTGCCAGCAGAACAGGGTACACTGAAGCTTTCTTT.

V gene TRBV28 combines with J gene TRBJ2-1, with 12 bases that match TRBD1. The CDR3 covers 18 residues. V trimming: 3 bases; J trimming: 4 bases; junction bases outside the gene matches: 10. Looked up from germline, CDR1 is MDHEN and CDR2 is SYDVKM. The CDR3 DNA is TGTGCCAGCAGTTTTCGGGACAGGGGGCTTTTCCCTTACAATGAGCAGTTCTTC. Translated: CASSFRDRGLFPYNEQFF.

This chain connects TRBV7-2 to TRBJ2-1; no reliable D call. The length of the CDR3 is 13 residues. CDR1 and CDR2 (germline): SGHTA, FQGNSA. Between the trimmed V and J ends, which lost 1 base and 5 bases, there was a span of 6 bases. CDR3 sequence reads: CASSLDLHNEQFF. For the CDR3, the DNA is TGTGCCAGCAGCTTAGATCTCCACAATGAGCAGTTCTTC.

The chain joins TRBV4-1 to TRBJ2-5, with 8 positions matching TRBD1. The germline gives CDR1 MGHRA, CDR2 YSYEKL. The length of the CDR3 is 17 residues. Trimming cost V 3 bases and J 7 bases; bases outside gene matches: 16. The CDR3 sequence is CASSHPRVTGGVATQYF. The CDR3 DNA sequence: TGCGCCAGCAGCCACCCAAGGGTTACAGGGGGAGTGGCGACCCAGTACTTC.

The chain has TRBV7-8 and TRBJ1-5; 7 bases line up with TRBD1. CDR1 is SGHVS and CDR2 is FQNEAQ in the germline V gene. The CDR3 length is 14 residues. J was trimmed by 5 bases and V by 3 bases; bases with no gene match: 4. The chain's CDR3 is CASSLDRPDQPQHF. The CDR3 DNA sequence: TGTGCCAGCAGCTTGGACAGGCCTGATCAGCCCCAGCATTTT. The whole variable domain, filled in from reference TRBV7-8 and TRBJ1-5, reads GAGVSQSPRYKVAKRGQDVALRCDPISGHVSLFWYQQALGQGPEFLTYFQNEAQLDKSGLPSDRFFAERPEGSVSTLKIQRTQQEDSAVYLCASSLDRPDQPQHFGDGTRLSIL.

CDR3 region: CASSLSQAGHYTEAFF. Here the CDR3 DNA reads TGTGCCAGCAGCTTATCTCAAGCAGGTCATTACACTGAAGCTTTCTTT. The chain joins TRBV7-9 to TRBJ1-1; D remains ambiguous. Looked up from germline, CDR1 is SEHNR and CDR2 is FQNEAQ (reference sequence). Trimming left V 2 bases short and J 3 bases short, with 16 bases between. The CDR3 has 16 residues.

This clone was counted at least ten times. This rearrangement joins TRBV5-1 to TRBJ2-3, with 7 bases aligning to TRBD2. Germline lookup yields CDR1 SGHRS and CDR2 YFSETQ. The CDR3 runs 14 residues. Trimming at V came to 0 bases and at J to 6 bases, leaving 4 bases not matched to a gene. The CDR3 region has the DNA TGCGCCAGCAGCTTGGCCGGGGGGTCCGATACGCAGTATTTT. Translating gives CASSLAGGSDTQYF.

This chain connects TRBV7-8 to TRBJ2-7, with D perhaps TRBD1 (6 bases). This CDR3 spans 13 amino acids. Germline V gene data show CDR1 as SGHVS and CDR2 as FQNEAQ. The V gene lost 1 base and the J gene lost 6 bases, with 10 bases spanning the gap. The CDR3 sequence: CASSLGTVAEQYV. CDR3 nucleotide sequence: TGTGCCAGCAGCTTAGGGACAGTTGCCGAGCAGTACGTC.

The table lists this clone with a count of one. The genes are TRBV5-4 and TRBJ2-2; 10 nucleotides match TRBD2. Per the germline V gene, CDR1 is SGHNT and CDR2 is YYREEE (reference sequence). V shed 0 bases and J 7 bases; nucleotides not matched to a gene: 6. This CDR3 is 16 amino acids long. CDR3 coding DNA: TGTGCCAGCAGCTTGGCCGGTAGCGGGGGGTTCGGGGAGCTGTTTTTT. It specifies CASSLAGSGGFGELFF.

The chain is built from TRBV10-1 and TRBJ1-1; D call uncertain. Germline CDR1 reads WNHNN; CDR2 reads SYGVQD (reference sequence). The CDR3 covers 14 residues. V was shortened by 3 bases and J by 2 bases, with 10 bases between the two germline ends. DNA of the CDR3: TGCGCCAGCAGTGAAGATGGCTCTAACACTGAAGCTTTCTTT. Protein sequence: CASSEDGSNTEAFF.